Presented here are 9 T cell receptor beta chains from one specimen sequenced in a study of cytomegalovirus exposure and HLA in healthy donors. Researchers ran the PCR with 60 Vbeta and 13 Jbeta primers. Clones were read by immunoSEQ multiplex PCR, and TCRdb kept only the in-frame ones, dropping some. The profile shows fewer than 150,000 clones, roughly 79% of them singletons. The sample consisted of PBMCs. The receptors were sampled from a male donor in good health and CMV-seronegative.

This chain links TRBV30 with TRBJ2-5; D remains unclear. V was cut by 0 bases and J by 1 base, with 6 bases left in between. CDR1 and CDR2 (germline): GTSNPN, SVGIG (reference sequence). The CDR3 has 13 residues. CDR3 region: CAWSVRSQETQYF. The CDR3 DNA reads TGTGCCTGGAGTGTGCGATCCCAAGAGACCCAGTACTTC.

The rearrangement links TRBV15 to TRBJ1-5; D is perhaps TRBD1 (6 bases). V was clipped by 2 bases and J by 2 bases, with 10 bases between them. In germline, CDR1 is LNHNV, CDR2 YYDKDF (reference sequence). The CDR3 sequence is 15 residues long. The CDR3 nucleotides are TGTGCCACCAGCAGATTAGAGGGGGGCAATCAGCCCCAGCATTTT. Encoded protein: CATSRLEGGNQPQHF.

The chain has TRBV19 and TRBJ2-3, with 11 bases lining up with TRBD2. Germline CDR1 is LNHDA and CDR2 is SQIVND (reference sequence). J lost 2 bases, V lost 5 bases, and 6 bases had no gene match. The CDR3 extends over 16 amino acids. This CDR3 reads CASSVLAGGVTDTQYF. CDR3 in DNA: TGTGCCAGTAGTGTTCTAGCGGGGGGTGTCACAGATACGCAGTATTTT.

In DNA, the CDR3 is TGCGCCAGCAGCTTGTTTAGGACTGACATGACCGAGCAGTACTTC. Translation: CASSLFRTDMTEQYF. This sequence joins TRBV5-1 and TRBJ2-7; possible D gene TRBD2, 5 bases. The CDR3 runs to 15 residues. Trimming stripped 1 base from V and 6 bases from J, with 17 bases between. CDR1 SGHRS and CDR2 YFSETQ come from the germline V gene.

V usage is TRBV7-9 and J usage is TRBJ1-4; weak D call: TRBD1 (6 bases). Germline V gene data show CDR1 as SEHNR and CDR2 as FQNEAQ (reference sequence). The length of the CDR3 is 15 residues. V shed 1 base and J shed 1 base, with 7 bases lying between them. The CDR3 reads CASSLEGETNEKLFF. The CDR3 DNA follows: TGTGCCAGCAGCTTAGAGGGGGAAACTAATGAAAAACTGTTTTTT.

V and J are TRBV30 and TRBJ1-3; 7 nucleotides align to TRBD1. CDR1 and CDR2 (germline): GTSNPN, SVGIG (reference sequence). J gave up 4 bases and V 3 bases, and 9 bases lay outside the gene matches. The CDR3 contains 15 residues. Here the CDR3 reads CAWRGTATEGNTIYF. CDR3 nucleotide sequence: TGTGCCTGGAGGGGGACAGCCACGGAGGGAAACACCATATATTTT.

CDR3 sequence reads: CASSLATGLNTEAFF. CDR3 nucleotide sequence: TGTGCCAGCAGCTTGGCGACAGGGCTGAACACTGAAGCTTTCTTT. The gene calls are TRBV5-4 and TRBJ1-1; 7 positions agree with TRBD1. This CDR3 comprises 15 residues. Looked up from germline, CDR1 is SGHNT and CDR2 is YYREEE (reference sequence). With 0 bases clipped from V and 0 bases from J, the junction kept 2 bases outside the gene matches.

The CDR3 region has the DNA TGTGCCAGCAGCGTCAGCCCCGCAGGGTCACCCCTCCACTTT. This encodes CASSVSPAGSPLHF. The chain recombines TRBV9 with TRBJ1-6; D perhaps matches TRBD1 (5 bases). Germline CDR1 is SGDLS and CDR2 is YYNGEE. The V end was cut by 2 bases, the J end by 10 bases, with 13 bases between. The CDR3 sequence is 14 residues long.

This chain links TRBV19 with TRBJ1-1; 7 nucleotides agree with TRBD1. J was trimmed by 0 bases and V by 10 bases; bases with no gene match: 11. Germline V gene lookup returns CDR1 LNHDA and CDR2 SQIVND (reference sequence). The CDR3 is made up of 15 amino acids. The CDR3 protein is CATQFTGTVNTEAFF. The CDR3 bases are TGTGCCACCCAGTTTACCGGGACAGTGAACACTGAAGCTTTCTTT.